This T cell receptor (beta chain) was retrieved from a study of T-cell reconstitution after alpha-beta-depleted transplantation in children. Unique molecular identifiers featured in how the TCRbeta library was prepared. TCRdb called the PCR reads again in MiXCR, with one record for every CDR3 protein. The table lists a few hundred thousand distinct CDR3 sequences, about 9.4% of them singletons, with 7.5% in the top ten. This clonotype was recorded a few times. What it binds is unknown. The study's findings and limits: Where alpha-beta T cells came from about two months after transplant was reportedly several hundred expanded graft clones.

Deletions cut 5 bases from V and 2 bases from J, with 12 bases between. Looked up from germline, CDR1 is MNHNS and CDR2 is SASEGT. The CDR3 length is 14 residues. The V gene is TRBV6-1, the J gene TRBJ2-5; D may match TRBD1 or TRBD2 (5 bases each). The sample in question was PBMCs, obtained before TCRalphabeta/CD19-depleted stem cell transplant. This TCR derives from a boy under three years old with acute myeloid leukemia, due to receive a stem cell transplant. CDR3 residues: CASSRGWGQETQYF. Written as DNA, the CDR3 is TGTGCCAGCAGTAGAGGGTGGGGGCAAGAGACCCAGTACTTC.